Below are 20 T cell receptor beta chains sequenced from a single sample in a study of T cells in Graves' hyperthyroidism and ophthalmopathy. It was RNA transcripts that yielded the amplified TCR beta CDR3 regions. HTBI primers were the set used in a first-round RT-PCR of the TCR CDR3. A single record per CDR3 protein comes from TCRdb applying MiXCR to the multiplex PCR reads. The profile covers around 580,000 distinct CDR3 sequences, with about 45% appearing a single time and approximately 8.4% taken by the ten largest. The sequencing input was peripheral blood or thyroid tissue (not recorded which). These receptors were collected from a woman between 18 and 29 years old with Graves' hyperthyroidism.

The V call is TRBV5-4, the J call TRBJ2-5, with 9 bases fitting TRBD2. Germline CDR1 reads SGHNT; CDR2 reads YYREEE (reference sequence). The trim removed 0 bases at V and 8 bases at J, leaving 11 bases unmatched. This CDR3 spans 16 amino acids. The CDR3: CASSLGPAGGPSTQYF. The CDR3 DNA sequence: TGTGCCAGCAGCTTGGGTCCAGCGGGAGGACCCTCAACCCAGTACTTC.

The chain recombines TRBV5-1 with TRBJ1-2, with D possibly being TRBD1 (5 bases). With 0 bases removed from V and 6 bases from J, the gap between germline ends came to 12 bases. CDR1 is SGHRS, CDR2 YFSETQ, per germline. The CDR3 runs 14 residues. The CDR3 region is CASSLGQGSHGYTF. The CDR3 bases are TGCGCCAGCAGCTTGGGGCAGGGTAGTCATGGCTACACCTTC.

In its sample, this clonotype was seen a few times. The chain carries TRBV12-3 or TRBV12-4 and TRBJ2-2; possibly TRBD1 for D (6 bases). The CDR3 runs to 14 residues. The V and J ends lost 7 bases and 5 bases respectively, with 14 bases between them. The CDR3 bases are TGTGCCAGCATCTTGAACAGGGTGACCGGGGAGCTGTTTTTT. This translates into CASILNRVTGELFF.

This clonotype was found many times. V usage is TRBV6-1 and J usage is TRBJ1-1; D remains ambiguous. Trimming removed 2 bases at V and 3 bases at J, with 10 bases between. CDR3 length equals 14 residues. In germline, CDR1 is MNHNS, CDR2 SASEGT. CDR3 protein: CASSETQMHTEAFF. CDR3 DNA sequence: TGTGCCAGCAGTGAAACGCAGATGCACACTGAAGCTTTCTTT.

This clonotype was seen a few times. This chain connects TRBV19 to TRBJ1-2, with TRBD1 matching over 8 bases. Trimming at V came to 9 bases and at J to 8 bases, leaving 14 bases not matched to a gene. CDR1 and CDR2 (germline): LNHDA, SQIVND (reference sequence). CDR3 size: 14 residues. CDR3 sequence (DNA): TGTGCCAGCCAGAACCCGCAGGGGGCGCGGGGCTACACCTTC. Its protein product is CASQNPQGARGYTF.

This clonotype occurred many times. The chain links TRBV7-8 to TRBJ2-2, with D hard to call. V shed 5 bases and J shed 1 base, with 11 bases lying between them. Germline V gene data show CDR1 as SGHVS and CDR2 as FQNEAQ. This CDR3 contains 15 residues. The CDR3 DNA follows: TGTGCCAGCAGCCAGCCGGGCCTGAACACCGGGGAGCTGTTTTTT. Its protein product is CASSQPGLNTGELFF.

The gene calls are TRBV7-9 and TRBJ2-6; D possibly corresponds to TRBD2 (5 bases). V was trimmed by 5 bases and J by 4 bases, leaving 12 bases between them. The CDR3 is made up of 15 amino acids. CDR1 and CDR2 from the germline V gene are SEHNR and FQNEAQ (reference sequence). CDR3 loop: CASSPREGGANVLTF. In nucleotides, the CDR3 is TGTGCCAGCAGCCCACGGGAAGGGGGGGCCAACGTCCTGACTTTC.

The chain's CDR3 is CASSLGTLNTNQPQHF. The DNA of the CDR3 is TGCGCCAGCAGCTTGGGTACATTGAACACTAATCAGCCCCAGCATTTT. The J gene is TRBJ1-5, the V gene TRBV5-1; D remains ambiguous. Trimming shortened V by 0 bases and J by 4 bases, and 14 bases separated the two germline ends. This CDR3 has 16 amino acids. Germline values: CDR1 SGHRS, CDR2 YFSETQ.

The V call is TRBV11-2, the J call TRBJ1-5, with 7 bases lining up with TRBD1. This CDR3 is built from 14 residues. V was pared by 5 bases and J by 7 bases, with 8 bases of the junction left unmatched. CDR1 is SGHAT and CDR2 is FQNNGV in the germline V gene. The CDR3 loop is CASSATGEGQPQHF. CDR3 DNA: TGTGCCAGCAGCGCAACAGGGGAAGGACAGCCCCAGCATTTT.

CDR3 DNA sequence: TGCAGTGTGACTAATGGGAATTTAAACACCGGGGAGCTGTTTTTT. Protein: CSVTNGNLNTGELFF. The rearrangement links TRBV29-1 to TRBJ2-2; maybe TRBD2 (5 bases). Germline V lookup: CDR1 SQVTM, CDR2 ANQGSEA. CDR3 length: 15 amino acids.

In this sample, this clonotype turned up many times. The chain couples TRBV19 to TRBJ1-5; D unclear. The CDR3 runs 15 residues. V was shortened by 7 bases and J by 5 bases, with 18 bases between the two germline ends. Germline values: CDR1 LNHDA, CDR2 SQIVND (reference sequence). The CDR3 is CASTPDPGPHQPQHF. The CDR3 DNA reads as TGTGCCAGTACCCCCGATCCCGGGCCGCATCAGCCCCAGCATTTT.

The genes are TRBV27 and TRBJ2-7, with a tentative D call TRBD2 (5 bases). Trimming pared 2 bases from V and 2 bases from J, leaving 13 bases between. CDR1 is MNHEY, CDR2 SMNVEV, per germline (reference sequence). This CDR3 is 15 amino acids long. This CDR3 is CASSLRSGITYEQYF. Written as DNA, the CDR3 is TGTGCCAGCAGTTTACGGTCGGGGATCACCTACGAGCAGTACTTC.

J is TRBJ1-5 and V is TRBV10-3; TRBD1 is a possible D gene (6 bases). The germline V gene encodes CDR1 ENHRY and CDR2 SYGVKD. This CDR3 contains 15 residues. Trimming shortened V by 5 bases and J by 3 bases, and 14 bases separated the two germline ends. Here the CDR3 DNA reads TGTGCCATCAGTCCTGACTCAGGGGACAATCAGCCCCAGCATTTT. The encoded protein is CAISPDSGDNQPQHF.

This sequence joins TRBV12-3 or TRBV12-4 and TRBJ1-2; the D is unclear. The CDR3 extends over 11 amino acids. The V and J ends lost 4 bases and 12 bases respectively, with 12 bases between them. CDR3 amino acids: CASSSDSGNTF. The CDR3 DNA sequence: TGTGCCAGCAGTTCAGACTCTGGAAACACCTTC.

In its sample, this clonotype was seen many times. The chain has TRBV20-1 and TRBJ2-2; TRBD2 aligns across 8 bases. Germline V CDR1 and CDR2: DFQATT, SNEGSKA (reference sequence). Losses at the gene ends were 2 bases for V and 4 bases for J; bases not matched to a gene: 9. The CDR3 sequence is 16 residues long. The CDR3, as DNA: TGCAGTGCTAGACCCGGGAGCGGGAGTATCACCGGGGAGCTGTTTTTT. This codes for CSARPGSGSITGELFF.

The chain links TRBV15 to TRBJ2-5; a possible D gene is TRBD2 (6 bases). Germline CDR1 and CDR2: LNHNV and YYDKDF (reference sequence). The CDR3 has 14 amino acids. Trimming cost V 5 bases and J 1 base, with 11 bases left between them. CDR3 nucleotide sequence: TGTGCCACCAGCGGCGGGATGGCCCAAGAGACCCAGTACTTC. Protein: CATSGGMAQETQYF.

Here the CDR3 reads CASSYDGREVGTEAFF. The DNA of the CDR3 is TGTGCCAGCAGTTACGACGGCAGGGAGGTGGGCACTGAAGCTTTCTTT. V is TRBV6-5 and J is TRBJ1-1; a weak D match, TRBD1 (5 bases). This CDR3 is built from 16 residues. The V and J ends lost 2 bases and 4 bases respectively, with 17 bases between them. Germline-derived CDR1 and CDR2 are MNHEY and SVGAGI.

The chain carries TRBV6-5 and TRBJ1-2; 9 bases match TRBD1. The germline V gene has CDR1 MNHEY and CDR2 SVGAGI. The trim removed 5 bases at V and 0 bases at J, leaving 4 bases unmatched. The CDR3 contains 15 residues. DNA of the CDR3: TGTGCCAGCAGTATAACAGGGGGCGCTAACTATGGCTACACCTTC. It encodes CASSITGGANYGYTF.

The genes are TRBV10-3 and TRBJ2-2; 9 bases map to TRBD2. Unmatched junction bases numbered 3, after V lost 4 bases and J lost 3 bases. Germline-derived CDR1 and CDR2 are ENHRY and SYGVKD. The CDR3 contains 15 residues. CDR3: CAISAVAGDTGELFF. The CDR3 region has the DNA TGTGCCATCAGTGCGGTAGCGGGAGACACCGGGGAGCTGTTTTTT.

The chain is built from TRBV7-2 and TRBJ2-7; 8 nucleotides match TRBD1. Matching the DNA end better, TRBJ2-3 makes the J call doubtful. Germline V gene data show CDR1 as SGHTA and CDR2 as FQGNSA. The CDR3 loop spans 16 amino acids. CDR3 bases: TGTGCCAGCAGCTCCTCCGCGACAGGGGACACAGATACGCAGTATTTT. Residues: CASSSSATGDTDTQYF.